This is a list of T cell receptor beta chains from one sample in a study of blood T cell repertoires in COVID-19. This table comes from immunoSEQ multiplex PCR, and its TCRdb copy is limited to in-frame clones, with some not included. The table lists approximately 250,000 clones, about 82% of them singletons. Specimen: peripheral blood. The receptor source for this set is an elderly woman with COVID-19, enrolled during active disease. Both conserved end residues are part of each CDR3. Fields, in order: D gene, V gene, clone size, J gene, CDR3 DNA, CDR3 protein. The D gene is left open where the match is weak. Size values are once, few and many counts, or a class for expanded clones, and some rows have none.

.	TRBV5-6	.	TRBJ2-7	TGTGCCAGCAGCTTGGTAACCAACAAACCCCACGAGCAGTACTTC	CASSLVTNKPHEQYF
TRBD2	TRBV28	.	TRBJ2-3	TGTGCCAGCAGGGGCGGGGGGGCCCCAGATACGCAGTATTTT	CASRGGGAPDTQYF
TRBD2	TRBV10-2	.	TRBJ2-3	TGCGCCAGCAGTGATTCGGCCTCTAGCGGGTTTTTCACAGATACGCAGTATTTT	CASSDSASSGFFTDTQYF
.	TRBV3-1/TRBV3-2	.	TRBJ2-3	TGTGCCAGCAGCCAAGGACTAGGCTACAATACGCAGTATTTT	CASSQGLGYNTQYF
TRBD1	TRBV25-1	.	TRBJ2-5	TGTGCCAGCAGTGGGACAGGGGAGTGGGAGACCCAGTACTTC	CASSGTGEWETQYF
.	TRBV7-9	.	TRBJ1-2	TGTGCCAGCACCCTACTCTCGGGCAGGGAAAATGGCTACACCTTC	CASTLLSGRENGYTF
TRBD1	TRBV30	.	TRBJ1-1	TGTGCCGGGGACAGGCGGTCCACTGAAGCTTTCTTT	CAGDRRSTEAFF
TRBD1	TRBV7-2	.	TRBJ1-2	TGTGCCAGCAGCCAGCGACAGGGGGTAGATGGCTACACCTTC	CASSQRQGVDGYTF
.	TRBV7-2	few	TRBJ1-5	TGTGCCAGCAGCCCAGGCAGGGCCGGAACGCAGCCCCAGCATTTT	CASSPGRAGTQPQHF
.	TRBV14	once	TRBJ1-4	TGTGCCAGCAGCCAAATCCTGGGGGGGGTTGACGGTGAAAAACTGTTTTTT	CASSQILGGVDGEKLFF
TRBD1	TRBV25-1	.	TRBJ1-4	TGTGCCAGCAGCGACAGGGGTGAAAAACTGTTTTTT	CASSDRGEKLFF
.	TRBV6-5	few	TRBJ1-4	TGTGCCAGTAGACAGTCCCCAAATGAAAAACTGTTTTTT	CASRQSPNEKLFF
.	TRBV24-1	.	TRBJ2-1	TGTGCCACCAGTGCTGCGTTTGTAGATGAGCAGTTCTTC	CATSAAFVDEQFF
TRBD2	TRBV5-3	.	TRBJ2-3	TGTGCCAGAAGCGTTGTGGAGCGGGAGACCACAGATACGCAGTATTTT	CARSVVERETTDTQYF
.	TRBV27	.	TRBJ2-2	TGTGCCAGCAGTCCACCGGCCGGGGAGCTGTTTTTT	CASSPPAGELFF
.	TRBV28	.	TRBJ1-2	TGTGCCAGCAGAAGTAGGGAGCCCTATGGCTACACCTTC	CASRSREPYGYTF
.	TRBV9	.	TRBJ2-1	TGTGCCAGCAGCGTAGGATCGCTAGCACCCTGGGCGGCTGTTTTCTTC	CASSVGSLAPWAAVFF
.	TRBV7-3	.	TRBJ2-3	TGTGCCAGCAGCCTCCAGGGTAGGGGAACAGATACGCAGTATTTT	CASSLQGRGTDTQYF
TRBD2	TRBV2	.	TRBJ2-5	TGTGCCAGCAAGGGACTAGCGGGGGGCTTCCAAGAGACCCAGTACTTC	CASKGLAGGFQETQYF
TRBD1	TRBV5-4	once	TRBJ1-6	TGTGCCAGCAGCTCGGGACAGGGGCTCTATAATTCACCCCTCCACTTT	CASSSGQGLYNSPLHF
TRBD1	TRBV24-1	few	TRBJ1-2	TGTGCCACCGGGACAGGGGAGTCGAGCTATGGCTACACCTTC	CATGTGESSYGYTF
.	TRBV6-1	.	TRBJ1-3	TGTGCCAGCAGTGAAGGAGGGACTGGAAACACCATATATTTT	CASSEGGTGNTIYF
.	TRBV12-3/TRBV12-4	.	TRBJ1-2	TGTGCCAGCACGGAGGATCACTATGGCTACACCTTC	CASTEDHYGYTF
.	TRBV3-1/TRBV3-2	.	TRBJ2-7	TGTGCCAGCAGCCAAGAGGGGCAGGGTCGCTACGAGCAGTACTTC	CASSQEGQGRYEQYF
TRBD2	TRBV19	.	TRBJ2-1	TGTGCCAGTAGGCCTCCGGGACTAGAGCATAATGAGCAGTTCTTC	CASRPPGLEHNEQFF
.	TRBV3-1/TRBV3-2	.	TRBJ1-2	TGTGCCAGCAGCCAAGGGCAGGGTGATGGCTACACCTTC	CASSQGQGDGYTF
TRBD2	TRBV7-3	.	TRBJ2-5	TGTGCCAGCAGCTTAGGACTAGCGGGGGGGCAAGAGACCCAGTACTTC	CASSLGLAGGQETQYF
.	TRBV5-1	.	TRBJ2-2	TGCGCCAGCAGCTCCATGCCGCTCGGGACTGCTTCCACCGGGGAGCTGTTTTTT	CASSSMPLGTASTGELFF
.	TRBV5-4	.	TRBJ2-1	TGTGCCAGCATCGGGGGAGAGCTTGAGCAGTTCTTC	CASIGGELEQFF
TRBD2	TRBV7-9	once	TRBJ2-6	TGTGCCAGCAGCAAGACTAGCGGGGGGGCTGGGGCCAACGTCCTGACTTTC	CASSKTSGGAGANVLTF
.	TRBV21-1	.	TRBJ1-2	TGTGCCAGCAGCAAAGGGTCAGGGAGGGACTTTTATGGCTACACCTTC	CASSKGSGRDFYGYTF
.	TRBV2	.	TRBJ2-1	TGTGCCAGCAGTGAAGAGGCGGTTTACAATGAGCAGTTCTTC	CASSEEAVYNEQFF
.	TRBV4-2	.	TRBJ1-5	TGTGCCAGCAGCCAAGATGGGCCCGGGGAGCCCCAGCATTTT	CASSQDGPGEPQHF
TRBD2	TRBV7-2	.	TRBJ2-3	TGTGCCAGCGGACTAGCGGGGGGAACAGATACGCAGTATTTT	CASGLAGGTDTQYF
.	TRBV14	.	TRBJ1-1	TGTGCCAGCAGCCAAGATAGAGGGGGAGCTGAAGCTTTCTTT	CASSQDRGGAEAFF
.	TRBV24-1	.	TRBJ2-2	TGTGCCACCAGTGATGCCTCCCTGGAACTTGGAGCCGGGGAGCTGTTTTTT	CATSDASLELGAGELFF
TRBD1	TRBV28	.	TRBJ1-5	TGTGCCAGCAGTTTGGCTAGGACAGGGGGTAATCAGCCCCAGCATTTT	CASSLARTGGNQPQHF
.	TRBV20-1	.	TRBJ1-2	TGCAGTGCTAGTGATAACATTAACTATGGCTACACCTTC	CSASDNINYGYTF
.	TRBV7-2	.	TRBJ2-2	TGTGCCAGCAGCTGGTACTCAGAGCTGTTTTTT	CASSWYSELFF
.	TRBV15	.	TRBJ1-2	TGTGCCACCAGCAGAGATCGGACAACTATTCGGGCCTATGGCTACACCTTC	CATSRDRTTIRAYGYTF
.	TRBV10-3	few	TRBJ2-7	TGTGCCATCAGACAAAGGCGGAGCTCCTACGAGCAGTACTTC	CAIRQRRSSYEQYF
.	TRBV14	.	TRBJ1-2	TGTGCCAGCAGCCAAGCATCGGGAAGTTTTACTTATGGCTACACCTTC	CASSQASGSFTYGYTF